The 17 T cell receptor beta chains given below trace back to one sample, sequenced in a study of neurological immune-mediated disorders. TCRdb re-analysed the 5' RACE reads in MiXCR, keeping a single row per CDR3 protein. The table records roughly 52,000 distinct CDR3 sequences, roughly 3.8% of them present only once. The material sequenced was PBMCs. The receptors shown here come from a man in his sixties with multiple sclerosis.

DNA of the CDR3: TGTGCCAGCAGCCAAGCCCGGTTTGAAGCTTTCTTT. Its protein product is CASSQARFEAFF. The chain is built from TRBV3-1 and TRBJ1-1; no clear D. V dropped 1 base and J dropped 7 bases, with 7 bases sitting between them. Germline CDR1 is LGHDT and CDR2 is YNNKEL (reference sequence). This CDR3 has 12 residues.

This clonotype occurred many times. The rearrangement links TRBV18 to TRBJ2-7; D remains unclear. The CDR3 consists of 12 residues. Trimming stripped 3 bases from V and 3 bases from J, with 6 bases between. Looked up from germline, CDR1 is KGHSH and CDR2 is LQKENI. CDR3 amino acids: CASSPERYEQYF. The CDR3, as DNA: TGTGCCAGCTCACCCGAGCGCTACGAGCAGTACTTC.

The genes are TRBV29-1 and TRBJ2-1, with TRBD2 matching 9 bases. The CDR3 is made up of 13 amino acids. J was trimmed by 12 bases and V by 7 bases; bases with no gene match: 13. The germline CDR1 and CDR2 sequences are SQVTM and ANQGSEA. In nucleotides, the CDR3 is TGCAGCGCTACCGGGACTAGCAGCATTGTGCAGTTCTTC. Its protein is CSATGTSSIVQFF.

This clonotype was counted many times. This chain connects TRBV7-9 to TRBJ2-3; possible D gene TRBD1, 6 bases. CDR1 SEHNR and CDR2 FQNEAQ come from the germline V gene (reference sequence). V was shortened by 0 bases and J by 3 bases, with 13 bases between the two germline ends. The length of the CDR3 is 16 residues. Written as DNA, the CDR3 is TGTGCCAGCAGCTTAGCTGTCCAGGGGAAGACAGATACGCAGTATTTT. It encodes CASSLAVQGKTDTQYF.

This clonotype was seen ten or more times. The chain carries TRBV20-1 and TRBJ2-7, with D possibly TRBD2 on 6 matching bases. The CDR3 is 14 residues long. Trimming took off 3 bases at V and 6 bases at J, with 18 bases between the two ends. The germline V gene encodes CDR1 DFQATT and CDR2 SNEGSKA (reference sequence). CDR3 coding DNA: TGCAGTGCTAGGATGGCAGGGATCGGGGGCGAGCAGTACTTC. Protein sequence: CSARMAGIGGEQYF.

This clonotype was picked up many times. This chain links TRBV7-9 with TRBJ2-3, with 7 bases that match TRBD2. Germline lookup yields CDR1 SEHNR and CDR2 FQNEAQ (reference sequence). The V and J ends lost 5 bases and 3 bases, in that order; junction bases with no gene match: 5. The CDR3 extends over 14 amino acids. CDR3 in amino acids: CASSGSGRTDTQYF. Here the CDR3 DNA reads TGTGCCAGCAGCGGATCCGGGAGGACAGATACGCAGTATTTT.

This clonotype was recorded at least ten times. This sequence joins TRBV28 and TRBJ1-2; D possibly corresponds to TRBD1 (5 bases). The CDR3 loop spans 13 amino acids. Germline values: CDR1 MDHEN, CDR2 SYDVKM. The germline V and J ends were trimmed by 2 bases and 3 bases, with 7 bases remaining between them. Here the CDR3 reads CASSLEGYYGYTF. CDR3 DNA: TGTGCCAGCAGTTTAGAGGGGTACTATGGCTACACCTTC.

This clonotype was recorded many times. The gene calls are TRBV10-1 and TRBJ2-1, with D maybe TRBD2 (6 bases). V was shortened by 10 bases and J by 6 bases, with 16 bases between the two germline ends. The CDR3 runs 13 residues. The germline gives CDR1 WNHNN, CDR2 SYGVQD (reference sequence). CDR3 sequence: CATPGSEGNEQFF. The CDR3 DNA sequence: TGCGCCACCCCAGGATCGGAGGGCAATGAGCAGTTCTTC.

Here the CDR3 DNA reads TGCGCCAGCAGCTCGACAGTGTTTAAAAACACCGGGGAGCTGTTTTTT. It is translated as CASSSTVFKNTGELFF. The J gene is TRBJ2-2, the V gene TRBV5-1; D possibly corresponds to TRBD1 (5 bases). The CDR3 is 16 amino acids. Deletions cut 3 bases from V and 2 bases from J, with 14 bases between. Germline lookup yields CDR1 SGHRS and CDR2 YFSETQ.

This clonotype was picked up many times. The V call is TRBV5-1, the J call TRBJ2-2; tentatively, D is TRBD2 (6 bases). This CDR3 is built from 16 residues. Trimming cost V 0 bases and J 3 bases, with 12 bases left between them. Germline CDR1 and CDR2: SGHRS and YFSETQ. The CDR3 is CASSLEWRGYTGELFF. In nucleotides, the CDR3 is TGCGCCAGCAGCTTGGAGTGGCGGGGCTACACCGGGGAGCTGTTTTTT.

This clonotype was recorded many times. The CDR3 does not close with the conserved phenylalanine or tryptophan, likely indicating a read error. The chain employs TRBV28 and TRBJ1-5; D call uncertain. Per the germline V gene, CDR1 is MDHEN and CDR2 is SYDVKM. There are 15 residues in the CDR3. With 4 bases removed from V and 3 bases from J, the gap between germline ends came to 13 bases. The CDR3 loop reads CASSWSPPLNQPQHS. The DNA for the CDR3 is TGTGCCAGCAGTTGGTCACCACCCCTCAATCAGCCCCAGCATTCT.

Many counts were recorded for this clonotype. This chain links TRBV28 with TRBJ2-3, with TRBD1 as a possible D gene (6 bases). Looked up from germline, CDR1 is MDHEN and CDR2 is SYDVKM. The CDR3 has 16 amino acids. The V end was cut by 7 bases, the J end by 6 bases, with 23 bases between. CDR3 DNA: TGTGCCAGCAAACCCCCCAGGGGAACATTGGGGGATACGCAGTATTTT. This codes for CASKPPRGTLGDTQYF.

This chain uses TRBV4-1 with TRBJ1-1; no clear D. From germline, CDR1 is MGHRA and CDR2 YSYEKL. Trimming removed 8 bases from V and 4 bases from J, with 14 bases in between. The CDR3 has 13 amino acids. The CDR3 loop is CASRENFGTEAFF. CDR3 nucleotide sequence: TGCGCCAGCCGGGAGAACTTCGGCACTGAAGCTTTCTTT.

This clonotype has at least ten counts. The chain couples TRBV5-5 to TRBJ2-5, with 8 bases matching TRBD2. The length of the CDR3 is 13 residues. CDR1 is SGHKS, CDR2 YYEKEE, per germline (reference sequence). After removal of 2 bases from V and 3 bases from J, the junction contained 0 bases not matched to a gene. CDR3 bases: TGTGCCAGCAGCTTCGGGAGGGAAGAGACCCAGTACTTC. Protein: CASSFGREETQYF.

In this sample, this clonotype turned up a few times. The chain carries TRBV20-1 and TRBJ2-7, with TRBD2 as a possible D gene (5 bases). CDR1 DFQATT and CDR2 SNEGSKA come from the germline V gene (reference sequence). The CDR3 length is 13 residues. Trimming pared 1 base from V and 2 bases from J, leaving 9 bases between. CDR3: CSARAGITYEQYF. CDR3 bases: TGCAGTGCTAGAGCGGGAATTACCTACGAGCAGTACTTC.

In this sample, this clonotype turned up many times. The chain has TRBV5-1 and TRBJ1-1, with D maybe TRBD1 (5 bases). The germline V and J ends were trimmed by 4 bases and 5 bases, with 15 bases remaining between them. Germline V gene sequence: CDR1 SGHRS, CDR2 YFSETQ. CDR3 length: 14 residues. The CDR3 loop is CASSAGMQFTEAFF. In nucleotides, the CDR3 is TGCGCCAGCAGCGCAGGGATGCAGTTTACTGAAGCTTTCTTT.

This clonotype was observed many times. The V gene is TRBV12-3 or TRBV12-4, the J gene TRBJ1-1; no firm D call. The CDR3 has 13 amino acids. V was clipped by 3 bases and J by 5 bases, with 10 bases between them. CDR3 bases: TGTGCCAGCAGTTTCGGTTGGAGGACTGAAGCTTTCTTT. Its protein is CASSFGWRTEAFF.